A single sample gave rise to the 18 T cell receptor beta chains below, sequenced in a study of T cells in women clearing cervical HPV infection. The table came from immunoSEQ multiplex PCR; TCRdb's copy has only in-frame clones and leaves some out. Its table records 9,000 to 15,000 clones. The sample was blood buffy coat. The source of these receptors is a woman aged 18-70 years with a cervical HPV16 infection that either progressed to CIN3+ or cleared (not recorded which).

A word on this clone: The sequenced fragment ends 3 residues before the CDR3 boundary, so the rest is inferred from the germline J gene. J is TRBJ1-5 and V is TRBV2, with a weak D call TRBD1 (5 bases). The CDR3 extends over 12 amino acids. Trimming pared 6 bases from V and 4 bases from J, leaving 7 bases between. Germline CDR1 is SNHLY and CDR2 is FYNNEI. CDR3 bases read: TGTGCCAGCAGAAGGGGAAATCAGCCC. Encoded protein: CASRRGNQP. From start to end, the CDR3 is CASRRGNQPQHF.

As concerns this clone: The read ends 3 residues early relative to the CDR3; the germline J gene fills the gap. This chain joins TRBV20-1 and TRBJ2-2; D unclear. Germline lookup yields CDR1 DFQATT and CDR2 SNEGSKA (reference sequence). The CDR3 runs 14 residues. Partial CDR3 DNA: TGCAGTGCTAGGAGAAGCTCCTATAATTCACCG. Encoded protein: CSARRSSYNSP. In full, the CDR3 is CSARRSSYNSPLFF.

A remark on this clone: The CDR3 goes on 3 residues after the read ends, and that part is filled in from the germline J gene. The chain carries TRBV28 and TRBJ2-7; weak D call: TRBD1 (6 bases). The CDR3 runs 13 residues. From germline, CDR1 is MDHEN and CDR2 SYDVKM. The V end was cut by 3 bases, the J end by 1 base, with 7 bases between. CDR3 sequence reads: CASSLDSSYEQYF. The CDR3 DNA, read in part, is TGTGCCAGCAGTTTGGACAGTTCCTACGAG. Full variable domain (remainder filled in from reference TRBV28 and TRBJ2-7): DVKVTQSSRYLVKRTGEKVFLECVQDMDHENMFWYRQDPGLGLRLIYFSYDVKMKEKGDIPEGYSVSREKKERFSLILESASTNQTSMYLCASSLDSSYEQYFGPGTRLTVT.

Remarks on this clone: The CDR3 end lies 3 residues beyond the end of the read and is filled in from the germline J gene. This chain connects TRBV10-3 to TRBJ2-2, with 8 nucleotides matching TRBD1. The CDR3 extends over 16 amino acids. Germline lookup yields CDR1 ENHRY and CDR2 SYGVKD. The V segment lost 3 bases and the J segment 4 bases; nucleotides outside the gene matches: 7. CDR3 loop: CAISDPRGQGTGELFF. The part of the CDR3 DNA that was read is TGTGCCATCAGTGACCCCAGGGGGCAGGGCACCGGGGAG.

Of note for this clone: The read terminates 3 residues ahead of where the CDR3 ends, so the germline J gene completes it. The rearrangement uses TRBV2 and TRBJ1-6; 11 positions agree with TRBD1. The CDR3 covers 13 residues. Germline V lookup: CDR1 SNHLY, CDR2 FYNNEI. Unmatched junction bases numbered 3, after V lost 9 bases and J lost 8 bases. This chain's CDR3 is CASGQGAYSPLHF. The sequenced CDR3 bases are TGTGCCAGTGGACAGGGGGCTTATTCACCC.

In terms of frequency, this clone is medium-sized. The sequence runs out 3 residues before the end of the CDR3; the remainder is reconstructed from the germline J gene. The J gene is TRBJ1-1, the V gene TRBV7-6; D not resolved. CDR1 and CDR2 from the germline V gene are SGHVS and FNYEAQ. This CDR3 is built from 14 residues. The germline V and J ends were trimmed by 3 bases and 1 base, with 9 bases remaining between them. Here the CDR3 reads CASSLDHRNTEAFF. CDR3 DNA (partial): TGTGCCAGCAGCTTGGATCACAGGAACACTGAA.

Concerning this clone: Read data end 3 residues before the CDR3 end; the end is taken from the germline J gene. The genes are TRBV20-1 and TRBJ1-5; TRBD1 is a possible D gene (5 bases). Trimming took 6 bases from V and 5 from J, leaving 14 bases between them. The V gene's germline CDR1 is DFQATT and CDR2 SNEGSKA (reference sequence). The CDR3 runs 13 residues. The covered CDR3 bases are TGCAGTGCAACGAGTTGGGGGGATCAGCCC. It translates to CSATSWGDQP. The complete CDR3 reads CSATSWGDQPQHF.

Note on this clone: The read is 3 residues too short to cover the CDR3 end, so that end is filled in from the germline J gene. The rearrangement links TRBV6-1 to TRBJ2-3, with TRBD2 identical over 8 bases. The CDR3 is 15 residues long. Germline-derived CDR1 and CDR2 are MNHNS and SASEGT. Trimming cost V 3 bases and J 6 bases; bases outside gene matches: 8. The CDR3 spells CASSDGGGSSDTQYF. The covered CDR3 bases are TGTGCCAGCAGTGACGGCGGGGGGTCCAGCGATACG.

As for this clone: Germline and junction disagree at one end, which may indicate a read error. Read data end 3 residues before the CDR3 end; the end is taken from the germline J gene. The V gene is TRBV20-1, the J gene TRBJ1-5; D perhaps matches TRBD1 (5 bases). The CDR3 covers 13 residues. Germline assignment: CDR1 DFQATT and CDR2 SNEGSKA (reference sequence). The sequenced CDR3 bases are TGCAGTGTTAGAGGGGCGGGGAATCAGCCC. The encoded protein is CSVRGAGNQP. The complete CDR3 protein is CSVRGAGNQPQHF.

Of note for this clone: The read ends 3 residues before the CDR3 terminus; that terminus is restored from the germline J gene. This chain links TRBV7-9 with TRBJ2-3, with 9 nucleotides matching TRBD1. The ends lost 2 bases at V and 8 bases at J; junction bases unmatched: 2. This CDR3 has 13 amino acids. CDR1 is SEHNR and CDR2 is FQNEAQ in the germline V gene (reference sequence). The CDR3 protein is CASSLRDRVTQYF. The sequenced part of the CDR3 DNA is TGTGCCAGCAGCTTACGGGACAGGGTTACG.

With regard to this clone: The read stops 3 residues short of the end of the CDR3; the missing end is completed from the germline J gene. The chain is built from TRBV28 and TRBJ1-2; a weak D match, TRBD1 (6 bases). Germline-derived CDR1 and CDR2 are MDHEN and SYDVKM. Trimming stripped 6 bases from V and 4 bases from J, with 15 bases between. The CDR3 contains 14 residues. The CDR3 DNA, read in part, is TGTGCCAGCAGAATAGGACAGCTGGGCTATGGC. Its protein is CASRIGQLGYG. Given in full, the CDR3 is CASRIGQLGYGYTF.

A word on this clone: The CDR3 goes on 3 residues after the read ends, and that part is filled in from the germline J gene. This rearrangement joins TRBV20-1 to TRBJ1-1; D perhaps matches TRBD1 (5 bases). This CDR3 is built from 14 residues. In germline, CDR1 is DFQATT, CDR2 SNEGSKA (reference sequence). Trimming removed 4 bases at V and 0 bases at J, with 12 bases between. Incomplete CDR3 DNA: TGCAGTGCTACCCGACAGAGTATGAACACTGAA. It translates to CSATRQSMNTE. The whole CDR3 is CSATRQSMNTEAFF.

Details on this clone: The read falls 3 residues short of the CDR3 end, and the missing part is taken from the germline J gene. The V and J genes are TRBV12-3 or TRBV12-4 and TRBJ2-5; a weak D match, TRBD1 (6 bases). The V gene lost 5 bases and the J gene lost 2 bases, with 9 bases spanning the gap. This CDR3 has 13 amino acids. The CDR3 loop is CASSLRGQETQYF. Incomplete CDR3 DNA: TGTGCCAGCAGTCTGAGGGGGCAAGAGACC.

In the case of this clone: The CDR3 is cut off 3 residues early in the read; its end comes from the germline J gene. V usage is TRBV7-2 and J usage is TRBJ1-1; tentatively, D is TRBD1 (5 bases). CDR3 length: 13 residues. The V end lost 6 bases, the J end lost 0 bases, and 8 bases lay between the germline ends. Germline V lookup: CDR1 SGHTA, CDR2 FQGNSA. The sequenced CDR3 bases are TGTGCCAGCAGGGCGACAGTGAACACTGAA. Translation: CASRATVNTE. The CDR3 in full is CASRATVNTEAFF.

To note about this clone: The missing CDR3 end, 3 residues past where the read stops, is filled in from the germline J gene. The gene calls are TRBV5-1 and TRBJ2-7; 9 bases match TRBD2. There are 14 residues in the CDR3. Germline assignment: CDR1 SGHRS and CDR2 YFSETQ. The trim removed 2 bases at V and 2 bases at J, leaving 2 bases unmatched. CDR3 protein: CASSLSGGTYEQYF. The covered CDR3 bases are TGCGCCAGCAGCTTAAGCGGGGGGACCTACGAG.

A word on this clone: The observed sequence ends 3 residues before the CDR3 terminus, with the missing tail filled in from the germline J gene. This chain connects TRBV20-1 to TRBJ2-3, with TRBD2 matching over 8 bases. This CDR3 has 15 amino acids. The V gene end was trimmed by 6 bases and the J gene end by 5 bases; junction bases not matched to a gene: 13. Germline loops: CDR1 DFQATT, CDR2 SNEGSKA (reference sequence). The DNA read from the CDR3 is TGCAGTGCCACTCCCGCTAGCGGGCCTCGAGATACG. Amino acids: CSATPASGPRDT. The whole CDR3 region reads CSATPASGPRDTQYF.

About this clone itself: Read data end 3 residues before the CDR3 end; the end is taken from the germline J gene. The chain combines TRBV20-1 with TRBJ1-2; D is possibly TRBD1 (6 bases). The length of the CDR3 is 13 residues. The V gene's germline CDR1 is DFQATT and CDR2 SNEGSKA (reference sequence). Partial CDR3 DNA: TGCAGTGCTAGAGATCTCCGGGACATGGGC. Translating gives CSARDLRDMG. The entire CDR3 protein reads CSARDLRDMGYTF.

The CDR3 here is CASSFLGREQFF. The DNA read from the CDR3 is TGTGCCAGCAGCTTCTTGGGGCGTGAG. This sequence joins TRBV5-4 and TRBJ2-1, with TRBD1 as a possible D gene (5 bases). The read is 3 residues too short to cover the CDR3 end, so that end is filled in from the germline J gene. Trimming took off 2 bases at V and 9 bases at J, with 9 bases between the two ends. The CDR3 is made up of 12 amino acids. Per germline, CDR1 SGHNT and CDR2 YYREEE (reference sequence).